This paragraph reports one T cell receptor (beta chain). Its cognate antigen is unknown. J gave up 4 bases and V 5 bases, and 7 bases lay outside the gene matches. CDR1 and CDR2 (germline): SGHTA, FQGNSA. CDR3 size: 15 residues. Presence of unique molecular identifiers characterized the TCR beta cDNA libraries. MiXCR, run by TCRdb on the PCR reads, gives a single entry per CDR3 protein. The table has fewer than 850,000 distinct CDR3 sequences, around 45% seen once. The data are from a study of post-analysis software for immune sequencing data. Study outcomes and limitations: Relative to controls, patients had five TRBV segments at higher frequency, with TRBV5-6, TRBV5-1 and TRBV20-1 among these.

Specimen: blood. The chain uses TRBV7-2 and TRBJ1-1, with 10 bases identical to TRBD1. The sequence derives from a girl aged 5-17 years with multiple sclerosis. The CDR3 is CASSQRQGASTEAFF. The CDR3 DNA sequence: TGTGCCAGCAGCCAGAGACAGGGGGCGAGCACTGAAGCTTTCTTT.